This TCR beta chain was captured by sequencing in a study of blood T cells in healthy people across ages. Study results and limitations: More naive CD4+ cells and higher diversity marked long-lived donors relative to aged donors.

A J-beta primer mix and a sample-barcoded 5' primer were used in a second PCR of roughly 7 to 12 cycles. TCRdb ran MiXCR on the 5' RACE reads and lists one entry per CDR3 protein. The table has about 1,500,000 distinct CDR3 sequences, around two fifths seen once. Details on this clonotype: The target antigen is unknown.

Sequenced: blood. The receptor was isolated from a woman under 30 in good health.

CDR3 amino acids: CASTQLPGTCADTQYF. The CDR3 coding sequence is TGTGCCAGCACCCAACTTCCCGGGACTTGTGCAGATACGCAGTATTTT. This chain uses TRBV21-1 with TRBJ2-3; the table's D call, TRBD2, has no DNA check behind it. TRBV21-1 is recorded as a pseudogene. This CDR3 comprises 16 residues.